This is a list of T cell receptor beta chains from one sample in a study of shared clonotypes between healthy human individuals. TCRdb's table, derived via immunoSEQ multiplex PCR, lists solely in-frame clones and lacks some. Here the sample spans about 2,200,000 clones, just over 90% being singletons. Input material: naive CD8+ T cells from PBMCs. The receptors stem from a man aged 18 to 29 in good health. Some clones in this sample may be carry-over from other donors' samples. Each CDR3 is given with its conserved first and last residue.

v_call cdr3_aa
TRBV6-1 CASSVRATRWSEQFF
TRBV27 CARDPGGFYGYTF
TRBV9 CASSVSASGSYEQYF
TRBV9 CASSAWDRGTTNEKLFF
TRBV27 CASGSGVETQYF
TRBV28 CASSLSAGYTDTQYF
TRBV5-6 CASSPAGGSYEQYF
TRBV9 CASSVELAGSTDTQYF
TRBV11-2 CASSLKDSTALFYGYTF
TRBV4-1 CASSQEIQGLVFVGSYNEQFF
TRBV5-5 CASSDLAGVDPDEQFF
TRBV15 CATLEGSGDQPQHF
TRBV4-1 CASSQPGTGGDTQYF
TRBV28 CASSRAYEQYF
TRBV9 CASSVGSGSPDTQYF
TRBV27 CASSPSAGAAYEQYF
TRBV9 CASSVGTASSYNSPLHF
TRBV7-6 CASSLERDVYNEQFF
TRBV5-1 CASSQQPPDTQYF
TRBV28 CASTLKTTGGDTGELFF
TRBV27 CASSFNLGIYNEQFF
TRBV10-3 CATEEGQGSYNEQFF
TRBV27 CASSPRGPDAEGANVLTF
TRBV30 CAWSVSEGFGYTF
TRBV7-6 CASSLGDSSGNTIYF
TRBV7-9 CASSWVSGTAYEQYF
TRBV6-5 CASSYSLVVGEKLFF
TRBV29-1 CSLTSGVSYNEQFF
TRBV19 CASRVGWSSYEQYF
TRBV15 CATSREEGGPGQPQHF
TRBV6-1 CASRPGAGGGYEQYF
TRBV28 CASSPDWAGNQPQHF
TRBV5-1 CASSLGTGGWVDTQYF
TRBV6-4 CARGTGGLQASTDTQYF
TRBV28 CASRLTGTATYEQYF
TRBV6-5 CASTERDKVTDTQYF
TRBV27 CASRTSTEAFF
TRBV2 CASSEIVTITDGVQYF
TRBV5-1 CASSSWDRGAEAFF
TRBV14 CASSQFLLAVNTGELFF
TRBV28 CASNRGSGQYF
TRBV28 CASSFRPGADNEQFF